This is a list of T cell receptor beta chains from one sample in a study of T cell repertoires in cytomegalovirus infection. TCRdb reprocessed the reads via MiXCR and lists one record per CDR3 protein. The sample has approximately 200,000 distinct CDR3 sequences, about 23% seen once. The sequencing input was CD8+ T cells from PBMCs. The source of these receptors is a human donor in good health (CMV status not recorded). Some clones in this sample may be carry-over from other donors' samples. The CDR3 runs from the conserved cysteine through the conserved F or W. D genes are given only for firm matches. Expanded clones get a size class; other rows say once, few or many, or leave the size out.

J gene: TRBJ2-5
clone size: many
D gene: NA
V gene: TRBV12-3/TRBV12-4
CDR3 protein: CASSSTRDETQYF
CDR3 DNA: TGTGCCAGCAGTTCGACGAGAGATGAGACCCAGTACTTC

J gene: TRBJ2-1
clone size: few
D gene: TRBD1
V gene: TRBV5-6
CDR3 protein: CASSAGQGNGNEQFF
CDR3 DNA: TGTGCCAGCAGCGCGGGACAGGGGAATGGCAATGAGCAGTTCTTC

J gene: TRBJ1-1
clone size: NA
D gene: NA
V gene: TRBV5-6
CDR3 protein: CASSLPTENTEAFF
CDR3 DNA: TGTGCCAGCAGCTTGCCGACAGAGAACACTGAAGCTTTCTTT

J gene: TRBJ2-5
clone size: many
D gene: TRBD1
V gene: TRBV28
CDR3 protein: CASSLTGTGGEETQYF
CDR3 DNA: TGTGCCAGCAGTTTAACCGGGACAGGGGGAGAAGAGACCCAGTACTTC

J gene: TRBJ2-1
clone size: NA
D gene: TRBD2
V gene: TRBV2
CDR3 protein: CASSEASGGYNEQFF
CDR3 DNA: TGTGCCAGCAGTGAAGCTAGCGGGGGATACAATGAGCAGTTCTTC

J gene: TRBJ2-7
clone size: many
D gene: TRBD1
V gene: TRBV7-6
CDR3 protein: CASSFGGTGSYEQYF
CDR3 DNA: TGTGCCAGCAGCTTTGGTGGGACAGGGTCGTACGAGCAGTACTTC

J gene: TRBJ2-1
clone size: many
D gene: TRBD2
V gene: TRBV7-9
CDR3 protein: CASSLFGTNLQFF
CDR3 DNA: TGTGCCAGCAGCTTATTCGGGACTAACCTACAGTTCTTC

J gene: TRBJ2-5
clone size: few
D gene: NA
V gene: TRBV20-1
CDR3 protein: CSARTQDGAIGTQYF
CDR3 DNA: TGCAGTGCTAGGACCCAGGATGGGGCTATTGGGACCCAGTACTTC

J gene: TRBJ2-3
clone size: NA
D gene: TRBD2
V gene: TRBV7-9
CDR3 protein: CASSLKASGPFSTQYF
CDR3 DNA: TGTGCCAGCAGCTTAAAGGCTAGCGGCCCTTTCAGTACGCAGTATTTT

J gene: TRBJ2-3
clone size: NA
D gene: NA
V gene: TRBV19
CDR3 protein: CASSIGQWFSSTDTQYF
CDR3 DNA: TGTGCCAGTAGTATTGGGCAGTGGTTTTCTAGCACAGATACGCAGTATTTT

J gene: TRBJ2-7
clone size: few
D gene: NA
V gene: TRBV28
CDR3 protein: CASSHPTGSSYEQYF
CDR3 DNA: TGTGCCAGCAGCCATCCTACTGGGAGCTCCTACGAGCAGTACTTC

J gene: TRBJ2-5
clone size: NA
D gene: TRBD2
V gene: TRBV7-2
CDR3 protein: CASSLRASGGRVPQETQYF
CDR3 DNA: TGTGCCAGCAGCTTACGGGCTAGCGGGGGGCGGGTCCCACAAGAGACCCAGTACTTC

J gene: TRBJ2-3
clone size: once
D gene: NA
V gene: TRBV20-1
CDR3 protein: CSARGIVGAEADTQYF
CDR3 DNA: TGCAGTGCTAGAGGAATAGTGGGGGCTGAGGCAGATACGCAGTATTTT

J gene: TRBJ1-1
clone size: many
D gene: TRBD1
V gene: TRBV7-9
CDR3 protein: CASSPRDRAPLGEGAFF
CDR3 DNA: TGTGCCAGCAGCCCCCGGGACAGGGCACCTTTGGGCGAAGGAGCTTTCTTT

J gene: TRBJ2-5
clone size: NA
D gene: NA
V gene: TRBV5-6
CDR3 protein: CASSPNGETQYF
CDR3 DNA: TGTGCCAGCAGCCCTAATGGGGAGACCCAGTACTTC